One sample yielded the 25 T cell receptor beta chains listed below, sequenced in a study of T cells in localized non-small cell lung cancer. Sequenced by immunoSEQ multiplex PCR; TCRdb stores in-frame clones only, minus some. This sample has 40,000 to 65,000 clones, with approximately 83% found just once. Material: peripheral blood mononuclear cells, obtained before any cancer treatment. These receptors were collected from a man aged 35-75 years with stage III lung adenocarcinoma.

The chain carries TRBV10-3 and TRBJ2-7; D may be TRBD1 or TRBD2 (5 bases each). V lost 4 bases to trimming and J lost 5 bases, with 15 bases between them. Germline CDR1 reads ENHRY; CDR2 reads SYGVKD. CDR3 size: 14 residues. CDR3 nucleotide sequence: TGTGCCATCAGTGGACGGATAGGGGAGAACGAGCAGTACTTC. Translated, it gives CAISGRIGENEQYF.

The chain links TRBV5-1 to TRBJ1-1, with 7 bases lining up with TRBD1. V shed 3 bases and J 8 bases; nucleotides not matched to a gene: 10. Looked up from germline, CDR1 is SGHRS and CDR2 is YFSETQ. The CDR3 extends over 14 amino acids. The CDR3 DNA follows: TGCGCCAGCAGCTCGCCGAGGGGCAGGGGGGAAGCTTTCTTT. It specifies CASSSPRGRGEAFF. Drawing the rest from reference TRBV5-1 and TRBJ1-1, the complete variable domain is KAGVTQTPRYLIKTRGQQVTLSCSPISGHRSVSWYQQTPGQGLQFLFEYFSETQRNKGNFPGRFSGRQFSNSRSEMNVSTLELGDSALYLCASSSPRGRGEAFFGQGTRLTVV.

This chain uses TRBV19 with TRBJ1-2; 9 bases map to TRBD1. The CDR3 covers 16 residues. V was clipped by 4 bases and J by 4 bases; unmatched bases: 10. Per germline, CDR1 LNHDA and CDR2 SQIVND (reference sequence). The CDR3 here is CASSTSDRGEIYGYTF. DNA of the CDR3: TGTGCCAGTAGTACCTCGGACAGGGGCGAGATCTATGGCTACACCTTC.

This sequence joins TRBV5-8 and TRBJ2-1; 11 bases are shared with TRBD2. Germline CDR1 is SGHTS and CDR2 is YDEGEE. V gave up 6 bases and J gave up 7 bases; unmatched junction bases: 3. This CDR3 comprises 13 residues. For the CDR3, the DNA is TGTGCCAGCACTAGCGGGAGGAAAAATGAGCAGTTCTTC. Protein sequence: CASTSGRKNEQFF.

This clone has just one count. The CDR3 region is CASSQAGDVTDTQYF. CDR3 bases: TGTGCCAGCAGCCAAGCGGGGGACGTCACAGATACGCAGTATTTT. The V and J genes are TRBV5-4 and TRBJ2-3; 8 bases are shared with TRBD2. CDR3 length: 15 amino acids. V dropped 4 bases and J dropped 2; count of bases not matched to a gene: 6. Germline-derived CDR1 and CDR2 are SGHNT and YYREEE (reference sequence).

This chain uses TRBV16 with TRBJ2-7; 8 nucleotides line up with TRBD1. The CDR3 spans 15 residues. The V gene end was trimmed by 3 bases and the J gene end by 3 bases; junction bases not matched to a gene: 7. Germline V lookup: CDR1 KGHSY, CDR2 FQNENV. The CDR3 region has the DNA TGTGCCAGCAGCCAGTCGGACAGGGCAGTCTACGAGCAGTACTTC. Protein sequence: CASSQSDRAVYEQYF. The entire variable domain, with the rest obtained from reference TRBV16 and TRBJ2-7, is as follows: GEEVAQTPKHLVRGEGQKAKLYCAPIKGHSYVFWYQQVLKNEFKFLISFQNENVFDETGMPKERFSAKCLPNSPCSLEIQATKLEDSAVYFCASSQSDRAVYEQYFGPGTRLTVT.

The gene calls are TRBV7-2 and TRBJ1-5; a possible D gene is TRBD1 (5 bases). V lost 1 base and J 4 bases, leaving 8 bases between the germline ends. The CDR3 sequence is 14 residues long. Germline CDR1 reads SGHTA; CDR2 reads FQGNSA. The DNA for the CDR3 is TGTGCCAGCAGCTTAGAGGGGCGGAATCAGCCCCAGCATTTT. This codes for CASSLEGRNQPQHF.

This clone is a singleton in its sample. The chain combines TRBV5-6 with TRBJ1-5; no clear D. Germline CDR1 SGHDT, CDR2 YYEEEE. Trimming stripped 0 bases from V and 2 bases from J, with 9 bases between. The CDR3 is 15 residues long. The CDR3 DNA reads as TGTGCCAGCAGCTTGGCGGGGTTCGGCAATCAGCCCCAGCATTTT. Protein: CASSLAGFGNQPQHF.

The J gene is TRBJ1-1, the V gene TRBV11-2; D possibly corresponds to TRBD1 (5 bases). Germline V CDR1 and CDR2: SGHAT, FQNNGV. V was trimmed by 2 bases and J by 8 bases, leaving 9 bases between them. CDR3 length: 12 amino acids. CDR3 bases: TGTGCCAGCAGCTTACGCAGGGAGGAAGCTTTCTTT. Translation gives CASSLRREEAFF.

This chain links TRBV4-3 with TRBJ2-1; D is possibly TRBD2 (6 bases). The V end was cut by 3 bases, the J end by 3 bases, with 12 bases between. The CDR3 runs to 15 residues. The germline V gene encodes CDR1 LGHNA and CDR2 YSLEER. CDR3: CASSQAGTDYNEQFF. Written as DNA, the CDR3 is TGCGCCAGCAGCCAGGCCGGGACTGACTACAATGAGCAGTTCTTC.

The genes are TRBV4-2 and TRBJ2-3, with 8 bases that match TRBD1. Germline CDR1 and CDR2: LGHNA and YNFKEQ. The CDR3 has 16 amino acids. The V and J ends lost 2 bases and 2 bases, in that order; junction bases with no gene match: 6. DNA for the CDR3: TGTGCCAGCAGCCAACGCGCGGGACAGGTCACAGATACGCAGTATTTT. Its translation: CASSQRAGQVTDTQYF.

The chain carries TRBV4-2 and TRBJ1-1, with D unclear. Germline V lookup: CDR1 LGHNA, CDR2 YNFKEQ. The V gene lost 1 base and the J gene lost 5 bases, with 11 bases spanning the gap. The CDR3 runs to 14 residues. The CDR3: CASSQVGDPTEAFF. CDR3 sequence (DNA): TGTGCCAGCAGCCAAGTGGGAGACCCGACTGAAGCTTTCTTT.

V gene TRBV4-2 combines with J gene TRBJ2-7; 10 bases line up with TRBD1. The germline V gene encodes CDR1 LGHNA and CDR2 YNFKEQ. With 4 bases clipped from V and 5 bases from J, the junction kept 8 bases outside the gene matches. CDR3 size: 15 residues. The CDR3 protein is CASSPWTGGGNEQYF. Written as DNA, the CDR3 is TGTGCCAGCAGCCCTTGGACAGGGGGTGGGAACGAGCAGTACTTC.

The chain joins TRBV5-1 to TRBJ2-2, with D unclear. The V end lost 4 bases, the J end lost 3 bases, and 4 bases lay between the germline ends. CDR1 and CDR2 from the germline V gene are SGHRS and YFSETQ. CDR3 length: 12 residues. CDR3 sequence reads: CASSGDTGELFF. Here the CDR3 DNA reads TGCGCCAGCAGCGGAGACACCGGGGAGCTGTTTTTT. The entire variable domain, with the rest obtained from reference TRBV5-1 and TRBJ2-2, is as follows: KAGVTQTPRYLIKTRGQQVTLSCSPISGHRSVSWYQQTPGQGLQFLFEYFSETQRNKGNFPGRFSGRQFSNSRSEMNVSTLELGDSALYLCASSGDTGELFFGEGSRLTVL.

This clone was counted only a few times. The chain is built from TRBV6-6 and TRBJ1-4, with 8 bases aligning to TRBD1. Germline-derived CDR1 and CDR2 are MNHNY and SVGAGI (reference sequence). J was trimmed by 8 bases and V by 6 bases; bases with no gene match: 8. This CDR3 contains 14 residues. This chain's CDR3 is CASRQRTGWEKLFF. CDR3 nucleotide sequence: TGTGCCAGCAGACAGCGGACAGGGTGGGAAAAACTGTTTTTT.

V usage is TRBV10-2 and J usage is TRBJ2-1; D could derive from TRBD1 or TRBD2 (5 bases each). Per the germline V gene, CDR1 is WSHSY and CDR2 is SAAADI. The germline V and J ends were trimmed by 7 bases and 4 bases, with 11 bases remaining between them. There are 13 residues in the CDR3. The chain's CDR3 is CASTPGPYNEQFF. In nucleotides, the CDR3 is TGCGCCAGCACCCCGGGACCTTACAATGAGCAGTTCTTC.

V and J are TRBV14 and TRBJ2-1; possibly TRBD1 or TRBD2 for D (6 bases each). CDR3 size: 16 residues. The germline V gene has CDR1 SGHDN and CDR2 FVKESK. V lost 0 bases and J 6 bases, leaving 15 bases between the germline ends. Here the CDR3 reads CASSQDHREVGNEQFF. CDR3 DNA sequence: TGTGCCAGCAGCCAAGATCACAGGGAGGTGGGCAATGAGCAGTTCTTC.

The CDR3 DNA follows: TGTGCCAGCAGCAAAGGGGAGACCGGGACAGGGTACTTC. Translation: CASSKGETGTGYF. The chain carries TRBV21-1 and TRBJ2-7; TRBD1, the D gene given by the table, was not confirmed from the DNA. TRBV21-1 is described as a pseudogene. The CDR3 totals 13 residues.

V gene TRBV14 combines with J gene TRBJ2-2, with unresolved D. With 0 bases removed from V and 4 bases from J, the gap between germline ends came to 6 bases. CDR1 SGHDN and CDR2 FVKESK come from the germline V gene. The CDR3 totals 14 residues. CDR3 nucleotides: TGTGCCAGCAGCCAAGAGAGAACCACCGGGGAGCTGTTTTTT. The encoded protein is CASSQERTTGELFF.

CDR3 amino acids: CASSLAAPEQYF. The CDR3, as DNA: TGTGCCAGCAGTTTAGCTGCACCCGAGCAGTACTTC. This chain joins TRBV27 and TRBJ2-7; D gene unclear. The CDR3 totals 12 residues. V lost 2 bases to trimming and J lost 6 bases, with 8 bases between them. The germline V gene has CDR1 MNHEY and CDR2 SMNVEV (reference sequence).

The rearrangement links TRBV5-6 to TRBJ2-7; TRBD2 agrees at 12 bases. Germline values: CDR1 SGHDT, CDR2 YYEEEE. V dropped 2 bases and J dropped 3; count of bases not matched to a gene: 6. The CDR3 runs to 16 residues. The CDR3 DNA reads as TGTGCCAGCAGCTTCGGACTAGCGGGAATGGTCTACGAGCAGTACTTC. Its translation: CASSFGLAGMVYEQYF.

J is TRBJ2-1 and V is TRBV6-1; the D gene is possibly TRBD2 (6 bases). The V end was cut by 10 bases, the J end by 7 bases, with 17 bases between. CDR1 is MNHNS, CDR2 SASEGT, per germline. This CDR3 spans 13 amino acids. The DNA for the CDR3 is TGTGCCACTTCAGGAGGGCCGGGGAATGAGCAGTTCTTC. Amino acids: CATSGGPGNEQFF.

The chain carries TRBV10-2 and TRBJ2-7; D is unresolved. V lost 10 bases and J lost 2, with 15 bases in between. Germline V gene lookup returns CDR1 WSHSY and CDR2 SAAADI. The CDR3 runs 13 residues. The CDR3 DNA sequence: TGCGCCACCCGGTCCTTTGGGGCCTACGAGCAGTACTTC. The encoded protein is CATRSFGAYEQYF.

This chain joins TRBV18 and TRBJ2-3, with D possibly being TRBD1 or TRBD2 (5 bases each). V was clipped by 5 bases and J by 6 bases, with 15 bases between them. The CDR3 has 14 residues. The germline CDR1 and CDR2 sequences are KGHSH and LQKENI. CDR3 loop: CASSSGTITDTQYF. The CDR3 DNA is TGTGCCAGCTCATCAGGGACGATTACGGATACGCAGTATTTT.

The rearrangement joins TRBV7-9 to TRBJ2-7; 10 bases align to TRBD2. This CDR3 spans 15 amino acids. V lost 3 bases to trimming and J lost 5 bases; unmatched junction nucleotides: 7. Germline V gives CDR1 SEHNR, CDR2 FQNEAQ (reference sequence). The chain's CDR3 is CASSFQRGGPDEQYF. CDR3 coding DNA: TGTGCCAGCAGCTTCCAGCGGGGGGGCCCGGACGAGCAGTACTTC.